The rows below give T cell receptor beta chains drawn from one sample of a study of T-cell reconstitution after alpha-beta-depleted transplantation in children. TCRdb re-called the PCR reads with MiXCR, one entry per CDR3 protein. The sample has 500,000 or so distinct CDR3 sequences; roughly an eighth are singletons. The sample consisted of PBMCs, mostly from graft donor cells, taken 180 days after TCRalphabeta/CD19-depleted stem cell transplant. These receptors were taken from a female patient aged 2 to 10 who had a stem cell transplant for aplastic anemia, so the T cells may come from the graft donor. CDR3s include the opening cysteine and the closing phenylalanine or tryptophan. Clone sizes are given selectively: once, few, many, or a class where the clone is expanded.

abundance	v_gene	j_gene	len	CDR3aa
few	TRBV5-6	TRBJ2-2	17	CASSLALSGVNTGELFF
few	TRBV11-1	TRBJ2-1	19	CASSLRTGAVLAGDNEQFF
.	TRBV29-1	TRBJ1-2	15	CSVETPRTPNYGYTF
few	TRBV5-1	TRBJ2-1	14	CASSLARVWDEQFF
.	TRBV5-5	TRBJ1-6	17	CASSPTGQNLGGSPLHF
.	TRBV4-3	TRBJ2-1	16	CASSQESSGRNNEQFF
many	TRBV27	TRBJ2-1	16	CASSLFGAVRPNEQFF
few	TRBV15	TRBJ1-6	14	CATRKTVNNSPLHF
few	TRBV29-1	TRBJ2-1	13	CSFKGTGWDEQFF
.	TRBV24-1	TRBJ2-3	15	CATSGRAEPGDTQYF
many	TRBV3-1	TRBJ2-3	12	CASSQGQGTQYF
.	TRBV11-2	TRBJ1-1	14	CASSLRQGDTEAFF
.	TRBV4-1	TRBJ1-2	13	CASSQDWVGGYTF
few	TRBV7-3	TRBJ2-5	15	CASSPREGWRETQYF
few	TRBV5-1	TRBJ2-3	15	CASSLEGGYTDTQYF
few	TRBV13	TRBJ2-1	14	CASSDRGLSNEQFF
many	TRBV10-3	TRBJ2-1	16	CAISESGGSSYNEQFF
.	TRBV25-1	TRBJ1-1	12	CASRTELTEAFF
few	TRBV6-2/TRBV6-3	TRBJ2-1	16	CASTFTWLASYNEQFF
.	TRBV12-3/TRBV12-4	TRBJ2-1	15	CASSLLAGGVGEQFF
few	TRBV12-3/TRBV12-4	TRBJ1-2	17	CASSSPGWRQNNYGYTF
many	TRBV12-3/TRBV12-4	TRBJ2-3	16	CASSLVAGLLTDTQYF
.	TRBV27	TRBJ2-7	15	CASSFLTSPEHEQYF
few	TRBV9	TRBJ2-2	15	CASSELDMDTGELFF
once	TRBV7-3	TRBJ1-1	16	CASSLRGGGLNTEAFF
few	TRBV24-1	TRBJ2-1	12	CATSDFKGTKFF
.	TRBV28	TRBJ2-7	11	CASRRFREQYF
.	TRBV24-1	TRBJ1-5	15	CATSELNLSNQPQHF